This T cell receptor beta chain appears in the sequencing data of a study of blood T cells in healthy people across ages. This clonotype appeared once. Antigen specificity is unknown. Germline V lookup: CDR1 SGHTA, CDR2 FQGNSA. The CDR3 length is 16 residues. Primed by a sample-barcoded 5' primer and a J-beta primer mix, a second PCR proceeded for about 6 to 11 cycles. TCRdb re-derived calls from the 5' RACE reads in MiXCR, one entry per CDR3 protein. Of hundreds of thousands of distinct CDR3 sequences listed, roughly 21% were seen once; the top ten hold roughly 3.6%. Findings of the study overall: PBMC samples, being unsorted, prevented any conclusive comparison of naive and antigen-experienced cells.

The chain links TRBV7-2 to TRBJ2-5; TRBD1 matches at 11 bases. The better agreement between TRBJ2-1 and the DNA end casts doubt on the J call. This TCR was recovered from a man between 70 and 80 years old in good health. The sequenced sample consisted of blood. CDR3 DNA sequence: TGTGCCAGCAGCTTAACGGGACAGGGGGACTACAATGAGCAGTTCTTC. This codes for CASSLTGQGDYNEQFF.